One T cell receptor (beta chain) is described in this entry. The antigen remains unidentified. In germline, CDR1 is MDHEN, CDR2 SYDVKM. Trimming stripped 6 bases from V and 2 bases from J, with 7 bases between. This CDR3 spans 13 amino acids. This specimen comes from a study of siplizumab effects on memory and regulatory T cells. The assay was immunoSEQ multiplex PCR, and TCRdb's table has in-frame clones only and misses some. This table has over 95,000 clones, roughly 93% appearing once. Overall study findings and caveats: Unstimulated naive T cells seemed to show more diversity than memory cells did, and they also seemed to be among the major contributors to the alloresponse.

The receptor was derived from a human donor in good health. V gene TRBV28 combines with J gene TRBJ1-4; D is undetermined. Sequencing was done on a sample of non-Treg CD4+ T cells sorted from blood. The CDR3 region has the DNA TGTGCCAGCAGAGGGTTTACTAATGAAAAACTGTTTTTT. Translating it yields CASRGFTNEKLFF.